This is a list of T cell receptor beta chains from one sample in a study of cytomegalovirus exposure and HLA in healthy donors. TCRdb's copy holds only in-frame clones and misses some; the assay was immunoSEQ multiplex PCR. The top ten clones hold about 14% of a sample with roughly 220,000 clones, approximately 83% of them seen once. The sample was PBMCs. The receptors here all came from a woman aged 25-40 years in good health and CMV-seropositive. CDR3s include the opening cysteine and the closing phenylalanine or tryptophan. A D gene is named only where the DNA matches it firmly. For some rows the clone size is stated as once, few or many, or as a class when expanded; others skip it.

TGTGCCAGCAGCTCGCTCACAGGGAGCCGCGGTGATGAGCAGTTCTTC CASSSLTGSRGDEQFF TRBJ2-1 - - TRBV7-2
TGTGCCAGCAGTTTTGCCACCGGGACTAGTTATGAGCAGTTCTTC CASSFATGTSYEQFF TRBJ2-1 - TRBD2 TRBV27
TGTGCCAGCAGCTATACAGGGGGCGCATGGACCTTC CASSYTGGAWTF TRBJ1-2 - TRBD1 TRBV7-2
TGTGCCTGGACCCGAACAGGGGGCACTGAAGCTTTCTTT CAWTRTGGTEAFF TRBJ1-1 - TRBD1 TRBV30
TGTGCCAGCAGCCAGGGGGCGCCGGTCTATGGCTACACCTTC CASSQGAPVYGYTF TRBJ1-2 - TRBD1 TRBV6-5
TGCAGCGTTGAAAGTCGATATGGCTACACCTTC CSVESRYGYTF TRBJ1-2 - - TRBV29-1
TGTGCCAGCAGTTTATCGTTAAGCCGAGTCACAGATACGCAGTATTTT CASSLSLSRVTDTQYF TRBJ2-3 - - TRBV27
TGTGCCAGCAGCTTTCTAACGGGAGGGCCTTTTAATGAGCAGTTCTTC CASSFLTGGPFNEQFF TRBJ2-1 - TRBD2 TRBV7-6
TGCAGCGTTGGGACTAGCGAGGCCGGGGAGCTGTTTTTT CSVGTSEAGELFF TRBJ2-2 many TRBD2 TRBV29-1
TGTGCCAGCAGCTTTGCGGGGATGAACACTGAAGCTTTCTTT CASSFAGMNTEAFF TRBJ1-1 - - TRBV11-3
TGTGCCAGCAGCGACAGCGACGGGATCGAGCAGTACTTC CASSDSDGIEQYF TRBJ2-7 - - TRBV9
TGCGCTAGCGGGACATACAATGAGCAGTTCTTC CASGTYNEQFF TRBJ2-1 - TRBD2 TRBV30
TGTGCCAGCAGTTTACGAGTTTCCTACGAGCAGTACTTC CASSLRVSYEQYF TRBJ2-7 - - TRBV27
TGTGCCAGCAGTTCGGGAGTCCCCTACAATGAGCAGTTCTTC CASSSGVPYNEQFF TRBJ2-1 - - TRBV2
TGTGCCAGCAGCCCATTAGACATATTAGCTGGCTACACCTTC CASSPLDILAGYTF TRBJ1-2 - - TRBV14
TGTGCCAGCAGCTTAGTATCCGGGACTAGCGGCTACGAGCAGTACTTC CASSLVSGTSGYEQYF TRBJ2-7 - TRBD2 TRBV13
TGTGCCAGCAGCTTAGGGCCAGGGTCCTACGAGCAGTACTTC CASSLGPGSYEQYF TRBJ2-7 once - TRBV7-6
TGCGCCAGCAGCCAAGATAGCGGTTCCTACAATGAGCAGTTCTTC CASSQDSGSYNEQFF TRBJ2-1 - - TRBV4-3
TGTGCCAGTACTGACCACGGTGAGCAGTACTTC CASTDHGEQYF TRBJ2-7 - - TRBV19
TGTGCCAGTTACTATTGGGGCAACTTTCCTGGAAACACCATATATTTT CASYYWGNFPGNTIYF TRBJ1-3 - - TRBV28
TGTGCCAGCAGCGTGGACTGGAACACCGGGGAGCTGTTTTTT CASSVDWNTGELFF TRBJ2-2 once - TRBV9
TGTGCCAGCAGCCGCGGAGGTAACACTGAAGCTTTCTTT CASSRGGNTEAFF TRBJ1-1 - - TRBV14
TGTGCCAGCAGTGAATTTCTGGACAGAGGTGGCTACACCTTC CASSEFLDRGGYTF TRBJ1-2 - - TRBV6-1
TGCGCCAGCAGCCGTGGGGACAGGACGCTCGCGGTTGGCTACACCTTC CASSRGDRTLAVGYTF TRBJ1-2 - TRBD1 TRBV5-1
TGTGCCAGCAGCTTCGACCCGACGGATACGCAGTATTTT CASSFDPTDTQYF TRBJ2-3 once - TRBV11-2
TGTGCCAGCAGTTACCTTTCTAAAGGACAGGGGAATGGCTACACCTTC CASSYLSKGQGNGYTF TRBJ1-2 - TRBD1 TRBV28
TGTGCCAGCAGTGTGGACAGGTCGAGAGGCTACACCTTC CASSVDRSRGYTF TRBJ1-2 - TRBD1 TRBV27
TGTGCCAGCAGTTACTCGCGGGGATCCTACGAGCAGTACTTC CASSYSRGSYEQYF TRBJ2-7 - - TRBV6-5
TGTGCCAGCAGTTTTTCTCGGGGTGAGCAGTTCTTC CASSFSRGEQFF TRBJ2-1 - - TRBV27
TGTGCCAGCAGAACACCTACAGGGAACGGGGAGCTGTTTTTT CASRTPTGNGELFF TRBJ2-2 - - TRBV7-9
TGTGCCAGCAGCTCTCGCGGACCCGGGACAGGTCACTCTGGGGCCAACGTCCTGACTTTC CASSSRGPGTGHSGANVLTF TRBJ2-6 - TRBD1 TRBV9
TGTGCCAGAGCCGGGACAGGGGACACTGAAGCTTTCTTT CARAGTGDTEAFF TRBJ1-1 - TRBD1 TRBV2
TGTGCCAGCAGGACAGGGAACACTGAAGCTTTCTTT CASRTGNTEAFF TRBJ1-1 - - TRBV7-9
TGTGCCAGCAGAGACCGGGACGGACCATCCAATGAGCAGTTCTTC CASRDRDGPSNEQFF TRBJ2-1 - - TRBV2
TGTGCCAGCAGTAGACCCCGGGACAGGGGGCATAAAGTCTACGAGCAGTACTTC CASSRPRDRGHKVYEQYF TRBJ2-7 - TRBD1 TRBV2
TGTGCCAGCAGCGTAGCGGGATTTACAGATACGCAGTATTTT CASSVAGFTDTQYF TRBJ2-3 - - TRBV9
TGTGCCATCAGGAGGGACAGGGGGTTGAACACTGAAGCTTTCTTT CAIRRDRGLNTEAFF TRBJ1-1 - TRBD1 TRBV10-3
TGTGCCTGGAGTGTATCCTTTTTCAGGGTGGCCGCCAAAAACATTCAGTACTTC CAWSVSFFRVAAKNIQYF TRBJ2-4 - - TRBV30
TGTGCCAGCAGTTTATCGAACAGGGCGGACACTGAAGCTTTCTTT CASSLSNRADTEAFF TRBJ1-1 few - TRBV27
TGTGCCAGCAGTTTACACAGGGGGCCCTCCTACAATGAGCAGTTCTTC CASSLHRGPSYNEQFF TRBJ2-1 - TRBD1 TRBV27
TGTGCCAGCAGCCCCACACAGGGGATCACTTATGGCTACACCTTC CASSPTQGITYGYTF TRBJ1-2 - TRBD1 TRBV11-2
TGTGCCAGCAGCTTAGACCCGCCGGGACTCGTCAATGAGCAGTTCTTC CASSLDPPGLVNEQFF TRBJ2-1 - - TRBV7-3